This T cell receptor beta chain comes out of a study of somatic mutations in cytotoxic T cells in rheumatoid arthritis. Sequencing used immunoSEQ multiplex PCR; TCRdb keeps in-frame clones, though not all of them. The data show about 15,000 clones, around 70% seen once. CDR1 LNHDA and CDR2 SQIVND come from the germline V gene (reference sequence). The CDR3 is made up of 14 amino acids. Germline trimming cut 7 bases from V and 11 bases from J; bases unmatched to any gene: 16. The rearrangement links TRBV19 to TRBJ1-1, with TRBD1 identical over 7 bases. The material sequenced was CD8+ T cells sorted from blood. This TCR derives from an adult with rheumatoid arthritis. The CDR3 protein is CASTPGQSLLGAFF. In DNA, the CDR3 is TGTGCCAGTACACCGGGACAGTCTCTTTTGGGGGCTTTCTTT.